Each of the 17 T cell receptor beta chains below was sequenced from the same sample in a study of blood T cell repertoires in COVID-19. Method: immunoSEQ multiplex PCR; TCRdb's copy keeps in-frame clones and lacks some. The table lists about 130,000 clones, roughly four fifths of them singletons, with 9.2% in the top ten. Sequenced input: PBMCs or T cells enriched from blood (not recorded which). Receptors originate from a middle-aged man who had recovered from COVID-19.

CDR3 region: CASSMEWGVLTDTQYF. The CDR3 DNA reads TGTGCCAGCAGTATGGAGTGGGGGGTACTCACAGATACGCAGTATTTT. V and J are TRBV25-1 and TRBJ2-3, with a weak D call TRBD2 (6 bases). Germline V gene lookup returns CDR1 MGHDK and CDR2 SYGVNS. The CDR3 has 16 amino acids. V lost 5 bases and J 2 bases, leaving 17 bases between the germline ends.

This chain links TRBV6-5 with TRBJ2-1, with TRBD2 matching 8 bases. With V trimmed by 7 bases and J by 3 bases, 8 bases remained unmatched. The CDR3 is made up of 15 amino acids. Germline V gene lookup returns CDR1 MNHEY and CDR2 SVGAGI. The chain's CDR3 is CASTPWRGDYNEQFF. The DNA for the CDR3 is TGTGCCAGCACCCCGTGGCGGGGGGACTACAATGAGCAGTTCTTC.

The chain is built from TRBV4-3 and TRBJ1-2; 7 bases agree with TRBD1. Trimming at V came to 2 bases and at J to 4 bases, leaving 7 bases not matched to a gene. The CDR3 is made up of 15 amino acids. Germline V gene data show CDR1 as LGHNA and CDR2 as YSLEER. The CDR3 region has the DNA TGCGCCAGCAGCCAACAGAACAGGGGCCTCTATGGCTACACCTTC. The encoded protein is CASSQQNRGLYGYTF.

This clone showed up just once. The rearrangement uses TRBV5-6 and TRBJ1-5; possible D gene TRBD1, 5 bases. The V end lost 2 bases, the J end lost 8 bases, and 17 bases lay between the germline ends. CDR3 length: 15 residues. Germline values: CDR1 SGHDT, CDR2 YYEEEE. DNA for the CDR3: TGTGCCAGCAGCTTTCCCTTTTCAGGGCTCGAGCCCCAGCATTTT. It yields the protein CASSFPFSGLEPQHF.

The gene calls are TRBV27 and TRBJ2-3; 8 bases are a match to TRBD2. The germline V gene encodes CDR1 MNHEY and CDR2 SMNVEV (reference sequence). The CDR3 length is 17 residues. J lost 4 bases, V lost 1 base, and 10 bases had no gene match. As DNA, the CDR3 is TGTGCCAGCAGTTTATTAGGCCGCGGGGGGTCCGCAGATACGCAGTATTTT. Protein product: CASSLLGRGGSADTQYF.

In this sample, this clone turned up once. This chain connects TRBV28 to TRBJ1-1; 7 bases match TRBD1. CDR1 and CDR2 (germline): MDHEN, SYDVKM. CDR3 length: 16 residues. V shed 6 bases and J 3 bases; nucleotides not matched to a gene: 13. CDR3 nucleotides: TGTGCCAGCAGACCACCCGGGACAGCCGGGGACACTGAAGCTTTCTTT. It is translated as CASRPPGTAGDTEAFF.

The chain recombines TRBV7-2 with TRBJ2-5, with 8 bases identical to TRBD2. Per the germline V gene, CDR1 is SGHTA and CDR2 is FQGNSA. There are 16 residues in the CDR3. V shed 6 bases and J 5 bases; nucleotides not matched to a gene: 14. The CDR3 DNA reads TGTGCCAGCAGGGGGGGAGCGGGGGAGAGAACTGAGACCCAGTACTTC. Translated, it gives CASRGGAGERTETQYF. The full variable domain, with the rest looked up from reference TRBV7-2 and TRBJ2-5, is GAGVSQSPSNKVTEKGKDVELRCDPISGHTALYWYRQSLGQGLEFLIYFQGNSAPDKSGLPSDRFSAERTGGSVSTLTIQRTQQEDSAVYLCASRGGAGERTETQYFGPGTRLLVL.

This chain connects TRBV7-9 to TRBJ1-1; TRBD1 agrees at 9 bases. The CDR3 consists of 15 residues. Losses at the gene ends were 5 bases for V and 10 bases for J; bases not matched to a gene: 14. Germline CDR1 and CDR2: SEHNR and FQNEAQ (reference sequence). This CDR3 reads CASSPGGGQGSRAFF. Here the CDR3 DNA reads TGTGCCAGCAGCCCGGGGGGCGGACAGGGGAGTAGAGCTTTCTTT.

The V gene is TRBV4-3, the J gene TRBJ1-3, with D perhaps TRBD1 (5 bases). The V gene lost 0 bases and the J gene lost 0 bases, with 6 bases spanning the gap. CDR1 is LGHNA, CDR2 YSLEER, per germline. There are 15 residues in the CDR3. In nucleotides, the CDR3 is TGCGCCAGCAGCCAAGACAGGGTCTCTGGAAACACCATATATTTT. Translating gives CASSQDRVSGNTIYF.

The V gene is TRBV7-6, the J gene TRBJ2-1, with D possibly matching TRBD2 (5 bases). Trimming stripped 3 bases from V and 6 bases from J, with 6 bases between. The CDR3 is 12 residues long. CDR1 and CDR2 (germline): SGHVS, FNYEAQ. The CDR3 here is CASSLSGNEQFF. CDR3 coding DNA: TGTGCCAGCAGCTTGAGCGGCAATGAGCAGTTCTTC.

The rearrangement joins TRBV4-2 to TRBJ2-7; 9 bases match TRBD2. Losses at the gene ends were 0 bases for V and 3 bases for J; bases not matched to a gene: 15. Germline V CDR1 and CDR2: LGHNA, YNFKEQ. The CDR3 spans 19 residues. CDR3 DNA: TGTGCCAGCAGCCAAGATTGGGGGCTAGCGGGGTCTATTAGCTACGAGCAGTACTTC. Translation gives CASSQDWGLAGSISYEQYF.

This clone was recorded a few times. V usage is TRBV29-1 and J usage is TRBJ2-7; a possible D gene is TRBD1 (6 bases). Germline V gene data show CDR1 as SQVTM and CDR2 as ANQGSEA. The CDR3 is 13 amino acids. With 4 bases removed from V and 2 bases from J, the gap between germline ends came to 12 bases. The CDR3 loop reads CSVGHGTTYEQYF. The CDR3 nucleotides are TGCAGCGTTGGGCATGGGACAACCTACGAGCAGTACTTC.

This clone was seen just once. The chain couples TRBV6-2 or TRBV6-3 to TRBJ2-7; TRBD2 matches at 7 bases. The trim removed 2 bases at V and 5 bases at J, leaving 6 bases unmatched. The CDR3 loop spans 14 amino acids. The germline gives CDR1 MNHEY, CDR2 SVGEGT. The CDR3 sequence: CASSYVGGINEQYF. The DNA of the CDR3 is TGTGCCAGCAGTTACGTCGGGGGGATAAACGAGCAGTACTTC.

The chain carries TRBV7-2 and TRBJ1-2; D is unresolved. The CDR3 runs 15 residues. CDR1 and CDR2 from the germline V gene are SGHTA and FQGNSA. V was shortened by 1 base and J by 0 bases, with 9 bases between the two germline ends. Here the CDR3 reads CASSLDVGANYGYTF. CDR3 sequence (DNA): TGTGCCAGCAGCTTAGACGTAGGAGCTAACTATGGCTACACCTTC.

CDR3 protein: CASSFRDRVYEQYF. In nucleotides, the CDR3 is TGTGCCAGCAGCTTCCGGGACAGGGTCTACGAGCAGTACTTC. The chain has TRBV11-2 and TRBJ2-7, with TRBD1 identical over 9 bases. CDR1 and CDR2 (germline): SGHAT, FQNNGV. The CDR3 is made up of 14 amino acids. The J segment lost 3 bases and the V segment lost 3 bases, leaving 3 bases of the junction unmatched.

The CDR3 DNA is TGTGCCAGCAGCGCGGACAGGTTCACTGGCTACACCTTC. This codes for CASSADRFTGYTF. V is TRBV9 and J is TRBJ1-2, with TRBD1 matching over 7 bases. Trimming took 3 bases from V and 7 from J; bases not matched to a gene: 6. The V gene's germline CDR1 is SGDLS and CDR2 YYNGEE. CDR3 size: 13 residues.

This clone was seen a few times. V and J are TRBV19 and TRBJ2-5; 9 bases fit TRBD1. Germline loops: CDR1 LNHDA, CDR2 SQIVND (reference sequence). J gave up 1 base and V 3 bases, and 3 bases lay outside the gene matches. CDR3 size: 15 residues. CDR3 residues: CASSIRTGAQETQYF. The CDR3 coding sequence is TGTGCCAGTAGTATCCGGACAGGGGCCCAAGAGACCCAGTACTTC.